Below, 14 T cell receptor beta chains from the same sample are listed, as sequenced in a study of chemoradiotherapy in HPV16-positive cancers. Libraries were prepared by immunoSEQ multiplex PCR; TCRdb keeps only in-frame clonotypes and omits some of them. The sample records more than 10,000 clones, about 90% being singletons. Sequencing was performed on blood, taken from a patient who underwent chemoradiotherapy. The receptors come from a human donor with HPV-associated anogenital cancer.

This chain uses TRBV5-4 with TRBJ2-7; D gene uncertain. From germline, CDR1 is SGHNT and CDR2 YYREEE (reference sequence). Trimming took 1 base from V and 2 from J, leaving 7 bases between them. The CDR3 is made up of 13 amino acids. In nucleotides, the CDR3 is TGTGCCAGCAGCTTGTCAGAGACCTACGAGCAGTACTTC. Protein sequence: CASSLSETYEQYF.

This clone has a handful of counts. The gene calls are TRBV30 and TRBJ1-5; 10 nucleotides agree with TRBD1. There are 19 residues in the CDR3. V dropped 3 bases and J dropped 1; count of bases not matched to a gene: 15. The germline V gene encodes CDR1 GTSNPN and CDR2 SVGIG (reference sequence). The CDR3 bases are TGTGCCTGGAGCCCAATGACAGGGGGCACCCGAGGCAGCAATCAGCCCCAGCATTTT. Its protein is CAWSPMTGGTRGSNQPQHF.

This clone appeared a few times. The chain links TRBV11-1 to TRBJ2-7; maybe TRBD2 (5 bases). Deletions cut 5 bases from V and 2 bases from J, with 16 bases between. The V gene's germline CDR1 is SGHAT and CDR2 FQDESV (reference sequence). The CDR3 length is 15 residues. CDR3 in DNA: TGTGCCAGCAGCCCGAGGATAGAGGGAACCTACGAGCAGTACTTC. Translating it yields CASSPRIEGTYEQYF. The entire variable domain, with the rest obtained from reference TRBV11-1 and TRBJ2-7, is as follows: EAEVAQSPRYKITEKSQAVAFWCDPISGHATLYWYRQILGQGPELLVQFQDESVVDDSQLPKDRFSAERLKGVDSTLKIQPAELGDSAMYLCASSPRIEGTYEQYFGPGTRLTVT.

The rearrangement joins TRBV2 to TRBJ2-7; D not certain. Trimming cost V 4 bases and J 2 bases, with 9 bases left between them. CDR3 size: 13 residues. Germline CDR1 reads SNHLY; CDR2 reads FYNNEI. This chain's CDR3 is CASSAPAAYEQYF. In DNA, the CDR3 is TGTGCCAGCAGTGCTCCGGCCGCCTACGAGCAGTACTTC.

Turning to this clone: Other nucleotide sequences from this sample produce the same CDR3. This chain links TRBV9 with TRBJ2-7; maybe TRBD2 (5 bases). Trimming took off 2 bases at V and 2 bases at J, with 11 bases between the two ends. Per germline, CDR1 SGDLS and CDR2 YYNGEE. The CDR3 runs 14 residues. The DNA for the CDR3 is TGTGCCAGCAGCGTCGACGGGGAGCCCTACGAGCAGTACTTC. Translated: CASSVDGEPYEQYF.

The V and J genes are TRBV7-9 and TRBJ2-2; 10 bases match TRBD1. The J segment lost 0 bases and the V segment lost 4 bases, leaving 5 bases of the junction unmatched. The CDR3 is 17 amino acids. Germline CDR1 SEHNR, CDR2 FQNEAQ (reference sequence). CDR3 in amino acids: CASSSRDRGSNTGELFF. Here the CDR3 DNA reads TGTGCCAGCAGCTCCCGGGACAGGGGTTCGAACACCGGGGAGCTGTTTTTT.

About this clone: Other nucleotide sequences from this sample produce the same CDR3. The chain recombines TRBV5-6 with TRBJ1-1; tentative D call: TRBD1 (6 bases). The CDR3 consists of 12 residues. The germline V gene encodes CDR1 SGHDT and CDR2 YYEEEE. V was trimmed by 1 base and J by 8 bases, leaving 9 bases between them. CDR3 coding DNA: TGTGCCAGCAGCTTGCGTGGGACAGAAGCTTTCTTT. Amino acid sequence: CASSLRGTEAFF.

This chain joins TRBV19 and TRBJ1-1; tentative D call: TRBD1 (6 bases). The CDR3 contains 14 residues. Trimming removed 7 bases at V and 6 bases at J, with 18 bases between. The V gene's germline CDR1 is LNHDA and CDR2 SQIVND (reference sequence). The CDR3 DNA reads TGTGCCAGTACCTATAGGGGGGCAGCTGCTGAAGCTTTCTTT. Translation gives CASTYRGAAAEAFF.

This clone was seen once. This chain connects TRBV7-3 to TRBJ2-7; 7 positions agree with TRBD2. V lost 1 base to trimming and J lost 3 bases; unmatched junction nucleotides: 3. This CDR3 is built from 14 residues. The V gene's germline CDR1 is SGHTA and CDR2 FQGTGA. In DNA, the CDR3 is TGTGCCAGCAGCTTAAGCGGGGGAAGCTACGAGCAGTACTTC. Translated: CASSLSGGSYEQYF.

The rearrangement links TRBV7-9 to TRBJ2-5; TRBD1 matches 8 bases. The CDR3 is made up of 13 amino acids. The V gene end was trimmed by 11 bases and the J gene end by 5 bases; junction bases not matched to a gene: 10. CDR1 and CDR2 (germline): SEHNR, FQNEAQ (reference sequence). CDR3 in DNA: TGTGCCGGTGACAGGGGTTCCGGGGAGACCCAGTACTTC. It codes for CAGDRGSGETQYF. Based on the CDR3 plus reference TRBV7-9 and TRBJ2-5, the full variable domain is DTGVSQNPRHKITKRGQNVTFRCDPISEHNRLYWYRQTLGQGPEFLTYFQNEAQLEKSRLLSDRFSAERPKGSFSTLEIQRTEQGDSAMYLCAGDRGSGETQYFGPGTRLLVL.

CDR3 residues: CATSGAALANEKLFF. The CDR3 DNA reads as TGTGCCACCTCGGGTGCAGCGTTAGCTAATGAAAAACTGTTTTTT. The rearrangement links TRBV10-3 to TRBJ1-4; D uncertain. Trimming took 10 bases from V and 3 from J, leaving 18 bases between them. Looked up from germline, CDR1 is ENHRY and CDR2 is SYGVKD. This CDR3 is 15 amino acids long.

The rearrangement joins TRBV7-9 to TRBJ2-5; D is tentatively TRBD1 or TRBD2 (5 bases each). Germline V gene sequence: CDR1 SEHNR, CDR2 FQNEAQ (reference sequence). This CDR3 spans 14 amino acids. V lost 1 base and J lost 5, with 11 bases in between. The CDR3 sequence: CASSLGGLHETQYF. In nucleotides, the CDR3 is TGTGCCAGCAGCTTAGGGGGGTTACACGAGACCCAGTACTTC.

This chain joins TRBV9 and TRBJ1-2; unclear D gene. Germline V CDR1 and CDR2: SGDLS, YYNGEE. V was clipped by 3 bases and J by 1 base, with 10 bases between them. The CDR3 sequence is 14 residues long. The CDR3 region is CASSGHSLNYGYTF. CDR3 DNA: TGTGCCAGCAGCGGTCACTCCCTTAACTATGGCTACACCTTC.

This clone appeared a single time. CDR3 in DNA: TGCGCCAGCAGCCAGACAGGCATCGGGAGTGAAAAACTGTTTTTT. This gives the protein CASSQTGIGSEKLFF. V and J are TRBV5-1 and TRBJ1-4, with D maybe TRBD1 (6 bases). The V and J ends lost 4 bases and 7 bases respectively, with 17 bases between them. Germline V lookup: CDR1 SGHRS, CDR2 YFSETQ. The CDR3 loop spans 15 amino acids. The variable domain in full, with the rest retrieved from reference TRBV5-1 and TRBJ1-4, is KAGVTQTPRYLIKTRGQQVTLSCSPISGHRSVSWYQQTPGQGLQFLFEYFSETQRNKGNFPGRFSGRQFSNSRSEMNVSTLELGDSALYLCASSQTGIGSEKLFFGSGTQLSVL.